A selection of T cell receptor beta chains follows, all from one sample in a study of Ad26.COV2.S vaccination and SARS-CoV-2 variants. Profiled with immunoSEQ multiplex PCR; TCRdb holds only in-frame clones, not every one. The sample yields roughly 140,000 clones, 86% seen once. Sequences were derived from peripheral blood, sampled after recovery from COVID-19. The receptors shown here come from a human donor who had recovered from COVID-19. Each CDR3 is given with its conserved first and last residue. The D gene is left open where the match is weak. Rows may omit the clone size; those that give it use once, few, many or a size class.

CDR3 length | J gene | clone size | D gene | V gene | CDR3 DNA | CDR3 protein
14 | TRBJ2-4 | . | . | TRBV16 | TGTGCCAGCAGTGGGGACTTAGCCAAAAACATTCAGTACTTC | CASSGDLAKNIQYF
15 | TRBJ2-7 | . | . | TRBV10-1 | TGCGCCAGCAGTGCGGAGTCAATGGGATCCTACGAGCAGTACTTC | CASSAESMGSYEQYF
13 | TRBJ1-2 | . | TRBD1 | TRBV29-1 | TGCAGCGTGGCCCTGGGACAGTCCTATGGCTACACCTTC | CSVALGQSYGYTF
16 | TRBJ2-5 | . | . | TRBV7-9 | TGTGCCAGCAGCCTGCCCATCCAGGGCCAGGGGGAGACCCAGTACTTC | CASSLPIQGQGETQYF
13 | TRBJ1-4 | once | . | TRBV27 | TGTGCCAGCAGTCTACAGGGTATGGAAAAACTGTTTTTT | CASSLQGMEKLFF
18 | TRBJ2-2 | . | . | TRBV27 | TGTGCCAGCAGTGATCAGGCTCGGGGGCGAACGAACACCGGGGAGCTGTTTTTT | CASSDQARGRTNTGELFF
13 | TRBJ1-2 | . | . | TRBV28 | TGTGCCAGCAGTTTAAGGGGGGCCGGTGGCTACACCTTC | CASSLRGAGGYTF
13 | TRBJ1-1 | . | . | TRBV6-1 | TGTGCCAGCAGTGACCACCAGACCACTGAAGCTTTCTTT | CASSDHQTTEAFF
15 | TRBJ2-7 | . | TRBD1 | TRBV6-2/TRBV6-3 | TGTGCCAGCAGTCTCACAGGGGGCGTTACGTACGAGCAGTACTTC | CASSLTGGVTYEQYF
14 | TRBJ1-6 | . | . | TRBV9 | TGTGCCAGCAGCAAAGGACAGCCCGGATCACCCCTCCACTTT | CASSKGQPGSPLHF
15 | TRBJ1-2 | . | . | TRBV5-1 | TGCGCCAGCAGCTTGTCCCTCGACAGAAGCTATGGCTACACCTTC | CASSLSLDRSYGYTF
16 | TRBJ2-5 | . | TRBD1 | TRBV4-3 | TGCGCCAGCAGCCAAGAATGGTATCAGGGGGAAGAGACCCAGTACTTC | CASSQEWYQGEETQYF
15 | TRBJ1-5 | . | . | TRBV28 | TGTGCCAGCAGTTTATCCGGGGGATCGTTGTCGCCCCAGCATTTT | CASSLSGGSLSPQHF
16 | TRBJ1-1 | . | TRBD1 | TRBV7-2 | TGTGCCAGCAGCTTGGTTGGGACAGGGGGATCGCCTGAAGCTTTCTTT | CASSLVGTGGSPEAFF
12 | TRBJ1-5 | . | . | TRBV5-6 | TGTGCCAGCAGCTTTCTTAATCAGCCCCAGCATTTT | CASSFLNQPQHF
17 | TRBJ1-3 | . | TRBD1 | TRBV4-3 | TGCGCCAGCAGCCAAGAACCCCAGGGGGCAGAAGGAAACACCATATATTTT | CASSQEPQGAEGNTIYF
15 | TRBJ2-2 | . | . | TRBV7-8 | TGTGCCAGCAGCTTAGAACACCGTAACACCGGGGAGCTGTTTTTT | CASSLEHRNTGELFF
15 | TRBJ1-4 | . | . | TRBV3-1/TRBV3-2 | TGTGCCAGCTGTGACGGATCTAAGGGACCCGAAAAACTGTTTTTT | CASCDGSKGPEKLFF
12 | TRBJ1-1 | . | . | TRBV4-1 | TGCGCCAGCAGCCAAGGGCAGGCAGAAGCTTTCTTT | CASSQGQAEAFF
13 | TRBJ1-6 | . | . | TRBV3-1/TRBV3-2 | TGTGCCAGCCATGACAGCCCAAATTCACCCCTCCACTTT | CASHDSPNSPLHF
12 | TRBJ1-1 | . | . | TRBV6-2/TRBV6-3 | TGTGCCAGCAGTTACTCAGGAGGGGTCGCTTTCTTT | CASSYSGGVAFF
13 | TRBJ2-3 | . | . | TRBV12-3/TRBV12-4 | TGTGCCAGCAGTTTATCAGGGCCAGATACGCAGTATTTT | CASSLSGPDTQYF
16 | TRBJ2-1 | . | . | TRBV7-6 | TGTGCCAGCAGCTTAGAGGCAGGGGACTTGGCGGATGAGCAGTTCTTC | CASSLEAGDLADEQFF
12 | TRBJ2-5 | . | . | TRBV11-2 | TGTGCCAGCAGCCTAACCTCGGAGACCCAGTACTTC | CASSLTSETQYF
14 | TRBJ2-3 | . | TRBD1 | TRBV30 | TGTGCCTGGAGTGCGGGACAGACCACAGATACGCAGTATTTT | CAWSAGQTTDTQYF
12 | TRBJ1-1 | once | . | TRBV29-1 | TGCAGCGTTCGAGACAGTAACACTGAAGCTTTCTTT | CSVRDSNTEAFF
15 | TRBJ2-7 | . | . | TRBV2 | TGTGCCAGCTTAGTAGTGGGAAGGTTATCCTACGAGCAGTACTTC | CASLVVGRLSYEQYF
15 | TRBJ2-5 | once | TRBD1 | TRBV28 | TGTGCCAGCAGTCCTTCCTCCGACAGGGAAGAGACCCAGTACTTC | CASSPSSDREETQYF
13 | TRBJ1-2 | . | TRBD1 | TRBV27 | TGTGCCAGCAGTTTAATGGCAGGGGGCGGCTACACCTTC | CASSLMAGGGYTF
16 | TRBJ2-3 | . | . | TRBV24-1 | TGTGCCACCAGTGATTTGCAAGGGGCTAGCACAGATACGCAGTATTTT | CATSDLQGASTDTQYF
14 | TRBJ2-2 | . | . | TRBV19 | TGTGCCAGTAGTATAAGATGGAACACCGGGGAGCTGTTTTTT | CASSIRWNTGELFF
14 | TRBJ2-5 | . | . | TRBV7-2 | TGTGCCAGCAGCTTAGTGAGGCAGCAAGAGACCCAGTACTTC | CASSLVRQQETQYF
16 | TRBJ1-5 | once | . | TRBV28 | TGTGCCAGCAGCCCCCTGACCCTTTATAGCAATCAGCCCCAGCATTTT | CASSPLTLYSNQPQHF
13 | TRBJ1-1 | few | . | TRBV5-6 | TGTGCCAGCAGCTTGTGGGACCCTCCTGAAGCTTTCTTT | CASSLWDPPEAFF
15 | TRBJ2-5 | . | . | TRBV7-2 | TGTGCCAGCAGAGACATCGGGGGGCCCCAAGAGACCCAGTACTTC | CASRDIGGPQETQYF
14 | TRBJ2-1 | . | . | TRBV7-9 | TGTGCCAGCAGCGTCACCGGGATCCACAATGAGCAGTTCTTC | CASSVTGIHNEQFF
13 | TRBJ1-1 | many | . | TRBV10-3 | TGTGCCATCAGTGATGGCATGAACACTGAAGCTTTCTTT | CAISDGMNTEAFF
14 | TRBJ2-2 | . | . | TRBV27 | TGTGCCAGCAGTTACCGGGTCGGCACCGGGGAGCTGTTTTTT | CASSYRVGTGELFF
14 | TRBJ2-3 | . | . | TRBV10-3 | TGTGCCATCAAACTGGACAGAAGCACAGATACGCAGTATTTT | CAIKLDRSTDTQYF
13 | TRBJ1-3 | many | . | TRBV7-2 | TGTGCCAGCAGCCCGACCTATGGAAACACCATATATTTT | CASSPTYGNTIYF
11 | TRBJ2-1 | . | TRBD1 | TRBV27 | TGTGCCAGCAGTTCCAGGGGACAGCGGTTCTTC | CASSSRGQRFF
15 | TRBJ2-1 | . | TRBD2 | TRBV7-2 | TGTGCCAGCAGCTCCCTAGCGGGGATTTTCAATGAGCAGTTCTTC | CASSSLAGIFNEQFF
13 | TRBJ2-7 | . | . | TRBV4-3 | TGCGCCAGCAGCCAAGCAGTTGGGAGGGAGCAGTACTTC | CASSQAVGREQYF
13 | TRBJ1-1 | . | . | TRBV5-6 | TGTGCCAGCCGCTCCTGGGCTAAGTCGGAAGCTTTCTTT | CASRSWAKSEAFF
15 | TRBJ1-1 | . | TRBD1 | TRBV18 | TGTGCCAGCTCACCCCAACAGGGGTCCAACACTGAAGCTTTCTTT | CASSPQQGSNTEAFF
13 | TRBJ2-7 | once | . | TRBV19 | TGTGCCAGTAGCGGGAACGTCGGCTACGAGCAGTACTTC | CASSGNVGYEQYF
15 | TRBJ1-6 | . | TRBD1 | TRBV19 | TGTGCCAGCTTACGAACATCCGGGACAGGGGCACCCCTCCACTTT | CASLRTSGTGAPLHF
13 | TRBJ2-7 | . | . | TRBV24-1 | TGTGCCACCAGTGATTTGGACGGCTACGAGCAGTACTTC | CATSDLDGYEQYF
13 | TRBJ2-1 | . | . | TRBV10-2 | TGCGCCAGCAGTGGTACAGGCTACAATGAGCAGTTCTTC | CASSGTGYNEQFF
13 | TRBJ1-1 | few | . | TRBV6-2/TRBV6-3 | TGTGCCAGCAGTGCACAGGGGAACACTGAAGCTTTCTTT | CASSAQGNTEAFF
15 | TRBJ1-1 | . | TRBD1 | TRBV19 | TGTGCCAGTAGTTTGACAGGGAGGACGAACACTGAAGCTTTCTTT | CASSLTGRTNTEAFF
15 | TRBJ2-1 | . | . | TRBV27 | TGTGCCAGCAGTCGGGGGGCAAGCTCCTACAATGAGCAGTTCTTC | CASSRGASSYNEQFF
14 | TRBJ2-1 | . | . | TRBV5-1 | TGCGCCAGCAGCTTGGGTGAGGGTAAGGATGAGCAGTTCTTC | CASSLGEGKDEQFF
9 | TRBJ1-2 | . | . | TRBV29-1 | TGCAGCGCCAACTATGGCTACACCTTC | CSANYGYTF
14 | TRBJ2-7 | . | . | TRBV7-8 | TGTGCCAGCAGCCTCCGGGACAACTCCTACGAGCAGTACTTC | CASSLRDNSYEQYF